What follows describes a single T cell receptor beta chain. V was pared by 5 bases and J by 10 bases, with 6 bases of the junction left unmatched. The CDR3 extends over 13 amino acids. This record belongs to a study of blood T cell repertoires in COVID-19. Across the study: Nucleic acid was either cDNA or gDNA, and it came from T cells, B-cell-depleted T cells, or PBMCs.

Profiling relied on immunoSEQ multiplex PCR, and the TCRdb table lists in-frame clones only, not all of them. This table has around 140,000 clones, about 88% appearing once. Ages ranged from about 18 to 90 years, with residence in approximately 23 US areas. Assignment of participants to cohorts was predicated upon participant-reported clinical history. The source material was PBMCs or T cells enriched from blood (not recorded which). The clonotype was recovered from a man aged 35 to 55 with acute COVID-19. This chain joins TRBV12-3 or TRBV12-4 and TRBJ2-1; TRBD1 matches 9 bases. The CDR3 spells CASSPEDRGEQFF. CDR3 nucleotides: TGTGCCAGCAGTCCAGAGGACAGGGGAGAGCAGTTCTTC.